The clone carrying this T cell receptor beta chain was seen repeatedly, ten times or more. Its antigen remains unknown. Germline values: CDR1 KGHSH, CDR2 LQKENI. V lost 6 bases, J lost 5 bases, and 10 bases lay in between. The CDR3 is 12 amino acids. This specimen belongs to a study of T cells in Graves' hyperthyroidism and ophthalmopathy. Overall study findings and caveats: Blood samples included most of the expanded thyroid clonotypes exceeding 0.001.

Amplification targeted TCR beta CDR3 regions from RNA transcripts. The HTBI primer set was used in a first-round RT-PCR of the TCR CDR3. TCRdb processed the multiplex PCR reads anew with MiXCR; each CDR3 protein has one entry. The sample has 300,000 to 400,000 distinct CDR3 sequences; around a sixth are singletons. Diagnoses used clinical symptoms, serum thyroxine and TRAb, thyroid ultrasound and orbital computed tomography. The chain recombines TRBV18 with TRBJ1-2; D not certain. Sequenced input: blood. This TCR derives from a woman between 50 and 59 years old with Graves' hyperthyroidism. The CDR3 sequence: CASSPDEYGYTF. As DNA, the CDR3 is TGTGCCAGCTCCCCTGACGAGTATGGCTACACCTTC.